This TCR beta chain was captured in a study of human T cells and chemical hapten exposure. Study at large: From small differences in pooled library volume came most of the variation in per-sample TCR yields. Broader study findings: The study found that DPC sensitization did not change TCRs above 1 in 1000 frequency.

Each cDNA molecule in the library carried unique molecular identifiers. Original methodology: Individual samples carried between about 23,224 and 750,000 TCRs, with around 96,000 as the median. TCRdb re-derived calls from the 5' RACE reads in MiXCR, one entry per CDR3 protein. The V and J calls, along with clone size, are taken from TCRdb and not from the paper's own processing. Of some 150,000 distinct CDR3 sequences listed, roughly 4% are singletons. Germline lookup yields CDR1 MNHEY and CDR2 SVGAGI. The CDR3 sequence is 14 residues long. J gave up 10 bases and V 5 bases, and 7 bases lay outside the gene matches. The authors extracted total RNA from unfractionated whole blood. For this clonotype: Its antigen is unidentified.

V usage is TRBV6-5 and J usage is TRBJ1-6, with 8 bases fitting TRBD1. The source is a female donor in good health. CDR3 sequence reads: CASSPRGRESPLHF. The CDR3 DNA reads as TGTGCCAGCAGTCCCAGGGGGCGCGAGTCACCCCTCCACTTT.